Listed here are 7 T cell receptor beta chains from one sample, sequenced in a study of T cells in Graves' hyperthyroidism and ophthalmopathy. Amplification of TCR beta CDR3 regions used RNA as the template. TCR CDR3 regions were first amplified by RT-PCR with HTBI primers. TCRdb reprocessed the multiplex PCR reads with MiXCR, giving one entry per CDR3 protein. The table has about 420,000 distinct CDR3 sequences, less than 20% seen once. The sequencing input was blood. The receptors come from a woman aged 18 to 35 with Graves' hyperthyroidism.

The sample holds many counts of this clonotype. This sequence joins TRBV5-1 and TRBJ1-2; possibly TRBD1 for D (5 bases). The CDR3 totals 15 residues. Germline CDR1 reads SGHRS; CDR2 reads YFSETQ. Trimming cost V 3 bases and J 0 bases, with 12 bases left between them. The CDR3 region is CASSYPGTANYGYTF. The CDR3 DNA reads TGCGCCAGCAGCTACCCCGGGACGGCTAACTATGGCTACACCTTC. The variable domain in full, completed from reference TRBV5-1 and TRBJ1-2, reads KAGVTQTPRYLIKTRGQQVTLSCSPISGHRSVSWYQQTPGQGLQFLFEYFSETQRNKGNFPGRFSGRQFSNSRSEMNVSTLELGDSALYLCASSYPGTANYGYTFGSGTRLTVV.

This clonotype appeared many times. V and J are TRBV20-1 and TRBJ2-1; 12 bases are a match to TRBD2. The CDR3 contains 17 residues. Germline V gene lookup returns CDR1 DFQATT and CDR2 SNEGSKA (reference sequence). The trim removed 0 bases at V and 2 bases at J, leaving 5 bases unmatched. The CDR3 DNA reads TGCAGTGCTAGAGATATACTAGCGGGGGGCCCCTACAATGAGCAGTTCTTC. Residues: CSARDILAGGPYNEQFF.

This chain connects TRBV29-1 to TRBJ2-2, with 9 bases lining up with TRBD2. CDR1 is SQVTM, CDR2 ANQGSEA, per germline. J was trimmed by 1 base and V by 5 bases; bases with no gene match: 5. The CDR3 extends over 15 amino acids. The CDR3 region is CSVSISGGNTGELFF. In DNA form, the CDR3 reads TGCAGCGTTTCTATTAGCGGGGGGAACACCGGGGAGCTGTTTTTT.

Comment on this clonotype: One junction end disagrees with the germline gene, perhaps due to a read error. The chain is built from TRBV7-7 and TRBJ2-7; the D gene is possibly TRBD2 (5 bases). The CDR3 is 16 residues long. Germline CDR1 reads SSHAT; CDR2 reads FNYEAQ (reference sequence). Here the CDR3 DNA reads TGTGCTAGCAGCCCCCGGGTTAGCGACTCCTACAACGAGCAGTACTTC. Translated, it gives CASSPRVSDSYNEQYF.

The rearrangement links TRBV6-5 to TRBJ2-6; 10 nucleotides align to TRBD1. V was clipped by 6 bases and J by 0 bases; unmatched bases: 5. Germline V CDR1 and CDR2: MNHEY, SVGAGI. This CDR3 is built from 17 residues. CDR3 coding DNA: TGTGCCAGCAGAGGACAGGGGGTAGCCTCTGGGGCCAACGTCCTGACTTTC. Its protein is CASRGQGVASGANVLTF.

This clonotype turned up a few times. The chain employs TRBV4-1 and TRBJ2-2, with 8 bases fitting TRBD2. The germline gives CDR1 MGHRA, CDR2 YSYEKL. J gave up 7 bases and V 1 base, and 11 bases lay outside the gene matches. CDR3 length: 17 amino acids. The DNA of the CDR3 is TGCGCCAGCAGCCAAGGAGACGGGAGGGCCAATCTCGGGGAGCTGTTTTTT. Translation: CASSQGDGRANLGELFF.

Ten or more counts support this clonotype. The chain couples TRBV27 to TRBJ1-5; D gene ambiguous. CDR3 size: 16 residues. The germline gives CDR1 MNHEY, CDR2 SMNVEV (reference sequence). With 6 bases removed from V and 8 bases from J, the gap between germline ends came to 23 bases. CDR3 bases: TGTGCCAGCAGCTCCCGGCGGAGCGGCGCGTATAAGCCCCAGCATTTT. Residues: CASSSRRSGAYKPQHF.